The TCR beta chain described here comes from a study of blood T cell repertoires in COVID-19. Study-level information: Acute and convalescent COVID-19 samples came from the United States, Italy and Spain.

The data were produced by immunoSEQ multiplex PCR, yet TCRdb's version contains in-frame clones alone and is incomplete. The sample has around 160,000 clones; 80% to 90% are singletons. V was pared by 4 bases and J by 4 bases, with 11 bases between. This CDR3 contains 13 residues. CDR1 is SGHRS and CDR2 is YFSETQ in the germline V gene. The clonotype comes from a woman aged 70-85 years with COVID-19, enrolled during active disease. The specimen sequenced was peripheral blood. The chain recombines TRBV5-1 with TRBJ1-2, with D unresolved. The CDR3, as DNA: TGCGCCAGCAGCACGGACGGACTCTATGGCTACACCTTC. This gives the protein CASSTDGLYGYTF. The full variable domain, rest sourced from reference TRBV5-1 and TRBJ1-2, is KAGVTQTPRYLIKTRGQQVTLSCSPISGHRSVSWYQQTPGQGLQFLFEYFSETQRNKGNFPGRFSGRQFSNSRSEMNVSTLELGDSALYLCASSTDGLYGYTFGSGTRLTVV.